This TCR beta chain was found in a study of T cells in tumors after PD-1 blockade (dated by TCRdb to the late 2010s). About the full investigation: Patients were excluded if they had prior checkpoint blockade, use of systemic immunosuppressants, or recent radiotherapy or other anti-cancer therapy within 4 weeks. Patients received pembrolizumab 200 mg every 3 weeks or cemiplimab 350 mg every 2 weeks. Ongoing daily vismodegib 150 mg was also given to a subset of patients during anti-PD-1 treatment. Peripheral blood samples averaged about 110,000 TCR templates (range about 22,000-260,000) and 37,000 or so unique clonotypes. The study performed paired single-cell RNA and TCR sequencing on site-matched tumors from BCC or SCC patients before and after anti-PD-1 therapy. Bulk TCR sequencing was performed on 10 to 11 peripheral blood samples from roughly five patients to compare blood and tumor clonotypes. RECIST version 1.1 was the standard used to evaluate clinical response. Overall study outcomes, separate from this receptor: Where the novel T cell clones came from was not identified, and possible sources could include lymphoid organs or rare unexpanded clones inside the tumor or in the tumor periphery. About 39% of tumor TCR clonotypes were found in blood, and some novel exhausted tumor clones appeared in pre-treatment blood, suggesting peripheral recruitment.

The immunoSEQ platform was used for deep TCRbeta sequencing. Per the original workflow: Only productive rearrangements were exported from the immunoSEQ Analyzer for further analysis. Bulk TCRbeta clonotypes were assigned T cell phenotypes by matching to single-cell RNA+TCR-seq clones sharing the same TCRbeta sequence. Clone enrichment in tumor was computed as tumor frequency divided by PBMC frequency from bulk TCR sequencing. TCRs were sorted with GLIPH into specificity groups, meaning clusters of distinct TCRs that share CDR3 motifs and likely recognize common antigens. Not all clones reach the TCRdb copy of this immuneACCESS table, which keeps in-frame sequences only. Checked studies attribute under half of the gap to unresolved V genes and leave the rest unexplained. The V and J calls and clone size were taken over from that table, and D and trimming were inferred from the DNA. This sample is represented by about 63,000 clones; around 72% of them were singletons. Approximately 4.5% of the sample belongs to the ten largest clones.

In regard to this clone: Its antigen specificity is not known. No base quality values were provided; no much bigger clone lies one nucleotide off.

V is reduced by 5 bases and J by 8 bases, leaving a spacing of 18 bases between them. For CDR1 and CDR2, the germline V gene (reference sequence) lists LGHDT and YNNKEL. The CDR3 numbers 14 residues from cysteine through phenylalanine. The sequence is cut down to CDR3 DNA, 42 bases in frame from base 1. The sample's time point label, in plain terms: after anti-PD-1 therapy. Genomic DNA extracted from tumor biopsies or peripheral blood was used for bulk TCRbeta sequencing, with input ranging from about 550 ng to 6,004 ng. Every patient was a poor candidate for surgical resection and had histologically proven advanced or metastatic basal or squamous cell carcinoma. Of the ten or so patients making up the basal cell carcinoma cohort, seven or eight underwent bulk tumor TCR sequencing.

The sequence links TRBV3-1 (or the pseudogene TRBV3-2) to TRBJ1-2; D gene: possibly TRBD1, on 6 matching bases. The material sequenced was PBMCs, taken after anti-PD-1 treatment. This clonotype was obtained from a human donor with basal cell carcinoma. The bases read TGTGCCAGCAGCAGTACAGGGTTAGGTGTAGGCTACACCTTC. Its product reads: CASSSTGLGVGYTF.